The sequence of this T cell receptor beta chain was determined in a study of regulatory T cells in long-lasting Graves disease (dated by TCRdb to the early 2020s). The study in broad terms: Antithyroid drugs had been taken for less than 3 months by newly diagnosed Graves' disease patients. Persistent Graves' disease patients were compared with newly diagnosed Graves' disease patients by peripheral blood TCR sequencing and RNA sequencing. The study was registered as a clinical trial and conducted in China. A total of about 33 samples underwent TCR sequencing, from roughly 13 patients with persistent Graves' disease and 20 or so patients with newly diagnosed Graves' disease.

Looking up the germline V gene (reference sequence) yields CDR1 MNHEY and CDR2 SMNVEV. From its cysteine to its phenylalanine, the CDR3 spans 14 amino acids. Just the 42-base CDR3 DNA is kept, in frame starting at base 1. The germline ends are 11 bases apart after V is trimmed by 3 bases and J by 2 bases. The sample holds a few counts of this clonotype. Its antigen specificity is not known. Base qualities are missing; no much larger clone stands one base away. The time point tag for this specimen amounts to: newly diagnosed GD, antithyroid drugs for less than 3 months. For both TCR sequencing and RNA sequencing, RNA was extracted from PBMCs in TRIzol. The diagnosis of Graves' disease followed American Thyroid Association guidelines. Patients for the study were recruited at an endocrinology department in Xi'an, China. From each patient, about 8.9 milliliters of peripheral blood was collected into an EDTA anticoagulant tube. PBMCs were isolated by Ficoll Paque Plus density gradient separation without further T cell sorting. An Agilent 2100 Bioanalyzer and agarose gel were used to check RNA quality, and a NanoDrop 2000 was used to measure RNA concentration.

Receptors were amplified or captured by multiplex PCR. These reads were obtained on an Illumina HiSeq 4000. iRepertoire HTBI primers and Arm-PCR amplification of CDR3 regions were used to construct TCR beta libraries. Before sequencing, the PCR products underwent gel purification. The authors' analysis ran thus. A total of roughly 65 TRBV and 14 TRBJ segments were identified across samples and were used for gene usage analysis of CDR3 amino acid clonotypes. COPE and FqMerger were used to merge the filtered high-quality paired reads into contigs. Contigs were aligned with BLAST to IMGT TRBV, TRBD and TRBJ reference genes, and CDR3 was defined per IMGT. Any clonotype with a frequency above 0.1% was counted as a highly expanded clone. Repertoire diversity was measured by Shannon entropy, and V-J evenness by the Gini coefficient. A clonotype was considered public if more than one individual shared it. TCRdb redid the processing of the public reads, applying fastp at Q25 and MiXCR, and retained in-frame beta chains. Rows are unified per CDR3 protein, each entry keeping the most common DNA and genes. Here the V and J calls rest on TCRdb's processing, not on the authors' analysis. A total of around 470,000 distinct CDR3 sequences appear in this sample, approximately 15% of them only once. The top ten clones comprise under 20% of the sample.

Summary of the overall study and its limitations: The study examined only peripheral blood because the primary lesion, thyroid tissue, could not be accessed. Sequencing and analysis were limited to the TCR beta chain. Compared with newly diagnosed patients, persistent Graves' disease patients had lower TCR Shannon entropy and fewer highly expanded clones, which suggests clonal expansion. Preferential use of TRBV28, TRBJ1-2 and TRBJ2-5 was observed in persistent disease, whereas TRBV20-1 and TRBJ2-1 were favored in newly diagnosed disease. More public clonotypes were shared among persistent patients (roughly 2,700) than among newly diagnosed patients (under 1,000). As a limitation, the authors acknowledged that the small sample size may reduce accuracy.

This sample was also put to use in a study of T cells in Graves' hyperthyroidism and ophthalmopathy. From the second report: Graves' hyperthyroidism was defined as stable when no progression to ophthalmopathy occurred over 18 months of follow-up. Hyperthyroidism patients were newly diagnosed, had a disease duration of under 2 months, and were aged 18 to 65 years. Exclusion was applied to patients with uncontrolled infections, other autoimmune diseases, pregnancy or lactation. Diagnoses were based on clinical symptoms, serum thyroxine and TRAb, thyroid ultrasound and orbital computed tomography. The TCR CDR3 was subjected to a first round of RT-PCR using the HTBI primer set and the Qiagen OneStep RT-PCR kit. Most expanded thyroid clonotypes (frequency above 0.001) were also detected in blood, suggesting blood repertoires may reflect thyroid immune responses. A model built on a 13 V-J signature distinguished ophthalmopathy from stable hyperthyroidism, reaching 85% to 90% sensitivity and under 84% specificity in cross-validation and 80%/75% in testing. In validation, the model predicted progression to ophthalmopathy with approximately 71% sensitivity and less than 75% specificity, a median of 6.5 months before onset. To identify distinguishing TCR V-J signatures, a discovery cohort of about 95 patients was used, comprising some 45 with Graves' ophthalmopathy and approximately 58 with stable Graves' hyperthyroidism. Prospective prediction of ophthalmopathy was tested in an independent validation cohort of 18 to 20 hyperthyroidism patients and roughly 16 patients who later progressed to ophthalmopathy. The 95 to 100 discovery patients were divided at random into training and test sets in a 7:3 ratio. In addition, the study compared T-cell repertoires in thyroid tissue and in blood from roughly 6 Graves' hyperthyroidism patients. After sampling, hyperthyroidism patients received methimazole starting at 30 mg daily, and ophthalmopathy patients received high-dose intravenous methylprednisolone. Libraries were constructed in a second round of multiplex PCR, after which size selection and purification were performed. The libraries were sequenced on an Illumina HiSeq2000 using paired-end 100 bp reads. SOAPnuke was used to process the raw data, removing reads that contained adapters or uncalled bases, had a mean Phred below 15, or lacked an exact match to the constant primer or identifier. High-quality paired reads were merged with COPE v1.2.5, and unique nucleotide sequences were defined as clonotypes. Clonotypes were aligned to IMGT TRBV, TRBD and TRBJ reference segments using MiTCR v1.1. Only V-J combinations with frequency above 0.0001, covering 99.2% of repertoires, were analysed. A TCS score was defined as the ratio between F50 (clonal expansion) and ExV (chaos), using BLOSUM62-based TCRdist between CDR3 peptides within each V-J. Welch's t-statistics and random forest reduced 450 to 600 V-J features to some 14, which were used in a naive Bayes classifier (R e1071). Sample size was not statistically predetermined, and blinding of investigators to group allocation was not performed. The paper reports TCR Vbeta CDR3 sequencing of approximately 130 peripheral blood samples: 40 to 45 ophthalmopathy, some 80 hyperthyroidism and approximately 17 progressor patients.

The clonotype comes from a woman aged 45-60 years with Graves disease. Donor details come from another sample of the same person, matched by shared clones. Recombination connected TRBV27 to TRBJ2-7; too little of a D gene remains to name it. The sequencing used peripheral blood mononuclear cells (PBMCs), collected at new diagnosis, from a patient treated with antithyroid drugs. The nucleotide sequence reads TGTGCCAGCAGTTTTGGTGGGGAAACCTACGAGCAGTACTTC. It specifies CASSFGGETYEQYF.